This TCR beta chain was obtained from a study of T cell clonality in common variable immunodeficiency. Germline trimming cut 4 bases from V and 4 bases from J; bases unmatched to any gene: 9. The germline V gene has CDR1 SGHDN and CDR2 FVKESK. The length of the CDR3 is 15 residues. At least ten counts were recorded for this clone. The DNA ends 3 residues before the CDR3 does, and the rest of the CDR3 is filled in from the germline J gene. The assay was immunoSEQ multiplex PCR, and TCRdb's table has in-frame clones only and misses some. This sample carries approximately 81,000 clones and no singletons, and 0.65% to 0.8% goes to the top ten.

The source material was peripheral blood mononuclear cells. This chain joins TRBV14 and TRBJ2-7, with 8 positions matching TRBD1. This clonotype originated in a person aged 18 to 75 in good health. The CDR3 loop reads CASSPLSGGKYEQYF. Partial CDR3 DNA: TGTGCCAGCAGCCCACTTTCAGGGGGCAAATACGAG.